This is a list of T cell receptor beta chains from one sample in a study of pediatric ulcerative colitis. Sequencing used immunoSEQ multiplex PCR; TCRdb keeps in-frame clones, though not all of them. The sample lists 40,000 to 60,000 clones, about 78% occurring once. Sequenced: gut tissue. These receptors originate from a girl between 10 and 17 years old with moderate ulcerative colitis. Each CDR3 is given with its conserved first and last residue. A clone size is listed for some rows: how often the clone was seen (once, few, many), or a class if it is expanded.

v_call clone_size cdr3_aa
TRBV7-2 . CASSLGGGVLYEQYF
TRBV5-4 . CASSLERGQTEAFF
TRBV7-8 . CASSSSRSGILVGYTF
TRBV30 few CAWSPFGGDLRASGNTIYF
TRBV9 once CASSVAPGGQGGSNSPLHF
TRBV7-6 few CASSSTGTGWAGELFF
TRBV6-1 . CASSGTSGGYTQYF
TRBV5-1 . CASSLATNQETQYF
TRBV19 . CASGVGVPLGYTF
TRBV4-2 . CASSQAGGMISGANVLTF
TRBV6-5 . CASSTPTGLAQYF
TRBV19 . CASKGRGSATEAFF
TRBV4-1 . CASSRHWGGGQPQHF
TRBV4-3 . CASSPSDFTGELFF
TRBV5-1 once CASSLTGDRGPDTEAFF
TRBV30 . CAWSVLGTRGTEAFF
TRBV28 . CASSRGENKNIQYF
TRBV19 . CASSIDSRGFKNTEAFF
TRBV27 . CASSFRTPAYNEQFF
TRBV11-2 . CASSLAGTEAFF
TRBV7-6 . CASSLSIWEQETQYF
TRBV2 . CASRYPPTGTDTQYF
TRBV29-1 . CSVRGASGANVLTF
TRBV5-1 . CASSLDGGLITGELFF
TRBV5-1 few CASSDLADTQYF